This TCR beta chain was captured by sequencing in a study of molecular identifiers for immune sequencing clone quantification. A remark on this clonotype: The antigen is unknown.

The germline V gene encodes CDR1 SEHNR and CDR2 FQNEAQ (reference sequence). V shed 5 bases and J shed 7 bases, with 14 bases lying between them. The CDR3 is 13 residues long. It was with previously described methods and listed TCR primers that bulk TCR libraries were made. MiXCR, applied by TCRdb to the PCR reads, yields one record per CDR3 protein. The top ten clones hold 0.78% of a sample with approximately 680,000 distinct CDR3 sequences, about 25% of them seen once. Study findings and constraints: Investigators reportedly could detect spiked Jurkat TCR RNA from one cell among one million naive cells.

The TCR comes from a human donor in good health. Some libraries in this study had Jurkat cell RNA spiked in. Sequencing input: naive CD8+ T cells from blood, with Jurkat cell RNA spiked in. The sample's subset: FACS-sorted CD8+CD4-CCR7+CD45RA+ naive T cells. This sequence joins TRBV7-9 and TRBJ1-1; D remains unclear. The CDR3 sequence is CASSPNVPGEAFF. CDR3 coding DNA: TGTGCCAGCAGCCCCAACGTGCCAGGTGAAGCTTTCTTT.